What follows are 16 T cell receptor beta chains derived from one specimen sequenced in a study of Tregs in tolerant kidney transplant recipients. The nonmyeloablative bone marrow transplants came from related graft donors, with transient mixed chimerism. This table comes from immunoSEQ multiplex PCR, and its TCRdb copy is limited to in-frame clones, with some not included. In all, the sample yields 15,000 or so clones. Sequencing used CD8+ T cells from blood (PBMCs), obtained 6 months after the transplant. The receptors were gathered from a human patient who received a combined kidney and bone marrow transplant. These T cells may partly come from the graft donor.

As to this clone: The read terminates 3 residues before the CDR3 end, so the remaining end is supplied by the germline J gene. The chain joins TRBV24-1 to TRBJ2-3; the match to TRBD1 covers 8 bases. Germline values: CDR1 KGHDR, CDR2 SFDVKD. With V trimmed by 1 base and J by 7 bases, 3 bases remained unmatched. This CDR3 comprises 14 residues. The part of the CDR3 DNA that was read is TGTGCCACCAGTGATTTTCAGGGGGCGAATACG. This sequence encodes CATSDFQGANT. The entire CDR3 reads CATSDFQGANTQYF.

Details on this clone: The read gets to within 3 residues of the CDR3 end, and the germline J gene fills in the rest. The V and J genes are TRBV7-7 and TRBJ2-7; D unclear. The germline gives CDR1 SSHAT, CDR2 FNYEAQ (reference sequence). The CDR3 covers 13 residues. The V and J ends lost 1 base and 6 bases respectively, with 10 bases between them. CDR3 DNA, as far as it was read: TGTGCCAGCAGCTTAGGCCCAGCGACCGAG. Amino acids: CASSLGPATE. The complete CDR3 protein is CASSLGPATEQYF.

As regards this clone: The missing CDR3 end, 3 residues past where the read stops, is filled in from the germline J gene. The rearrangement uses TRBV29-1 and TRBJ1-2; D might be TRBD1 (6 bases). In germline, CDR1 is SQVTM, CDR2 ANQGSEA. The CDR3 contains 12 residues. Trimming cost V 5 bases and J 6 bases, with 13 bases left between them. CDR3 protein: CSVTGTINGYTF. The CDR3 DNA, read in part, is TGCAGCGTTACCGGGACAATAAATGGC.

As to this clone: The sequenced fragment ends 3 residues before the CDR3 boundary, so the rest is inferred from the germline J gene. The chain uses TRBV10-3 and TRBJ2-1; 9 positions agree with TRBD2. The CDR3 extends over 16 amino acids. V was clipped by 0 bases and J by 4 bases; unmatched bases: 4. Germline V gene lookup returns CDR1 ENHRY and CDR2 SYGVKD. The CDR3 reads CAISESRLAAYNEQFF. The covered CDR3 bases are TGTGCCATCAGTGAGTCTAGACTAGCGGCTTACAATGAG.

About this clone: From the germline J gene comes the end of the CDR3, since the read stops 3 residues before it. The chain couples TRBV19 to TRBJ1-2; 8 bases map to TRBD1. The V gene's germline CDR1 is LNHDA and CDR2 SQIVND (reference sequence). The CDR3 spans 13 residues. Trimming removed 6 bases from V and 3 bases from J; junction bases left unmatched: 3. Partial CDR3 DNA: TGTGCCAGTAGGACAGGGGTTGACTATGGC. It codes for CASRTGVDYG. The full-length CDR3 reads as CASRTGVDYGYTF.

Notes on this clone: The CDR3 end is not reached by the read, which stops 3 residues before it; the germline J gene fills it in. The chain uses TRBV13 and TRBJ2-1; 8 bases map to TRBD2. The CDR3 runs 15 residues. V dropped 3 bases and J dropped 7; count of bases not matched to a gene: 8. Looked up from germline, CDR1 is PRHDT and CDR2 is FYEKMQ (reference sequence). The CDR3 DNA, read in part, is TGTGCCAGCAGCTTGGGGTGGGGGACTAGTAATGAG. Protein product: CASSLGWGTSNE. The whole CDR3 sequence is CASSLGWGTSNEQFF.

Details on this clone: The CDR3 extends 3 residues past the end of the read, so its final part is completed from the germline J gene. This rearrangement joins TRBV5-4 to TRBJ1-1; D gene unclear. V was trimmed by 2 bases and J by 0 bases, leaving 11 bases between them. CDR1 is SGHNT and CDR2 is YYREEE in the germline V gene (reference sequence). This CDR3 spans 15 amino acids. The CDR3 bases that were read are TGTGCCAGCAGCTTCGTCGCGGGCGTGAACACTGAA. This encodes CASSFVAGVNTE. The entire CDR3 is CASSFVAGVNTEAFF.

With regard to this clone: From the germline J gene comes the end of the CDR3, since the read stops 3 residues before it. This chain links TRBV7-9 with TRBJ1-2, with TRBD1 matching 9 bases. CDR3 length equals 15 residues. Germline V gene data show CDR1 as SEHNR and CDR2 as FQNEAQ (reference sequence). J gave up 3 bases and V 4 bases, and 6 bases lay outside the gene matches. The covered CDR3 bases are TGTGCCAGCAGCTCCCGGGACAGGGCATACTATGGC. It translates to CASSSRDRAYYG. The whole CDR3 protein reads CASSSRDRAYYGYTF.

As for this clone: The observed sequence ends 3 residues before the CDR3 terminus, with the missing tail filled in from the germline J gene. The chain uses TRBV20-1 and TRBJ2-1; D ambiguous. CDR3 length: 13 amino acids. V was clipped by 0 bases and J by 8 bases, with 11 bases between them. The germline V gene encodes CDR1 DFQATT and CDR2 SNEGSKA (reference sequence). CDR3 DNA, as far as it was read: TGCAGTGCTAGAGATGGGCTGGTCGATGAG. This sequence encodes CSARDGLVDE. The full CDR3 reads CSARDGLVDEQFF.

A remark on this clone: The read ends 3 residues shy of where the CDR3 ends; the end is completed using the germline J gene. J is TRBJ1-4 and V is TRBV5-6; D is ambiguous. Germline V gives CDR1 SGHDT, CDR2 YYEEEE. Between the trimmed V and J ends, which lost 2 bases and 5 bases, there was a span of 7 bases. This CDR3 has 13 residues. Incomplete CDR3 DNA: TGTGCCAGCAGCTTCTGGCAGAATGAAAAA. Its protein product is CASSFWQNEK. The entire CDR3 protein reads CASSFWQNEKLFF.

The part of the CDR3 DNA that was read is TGCAGTGCCGGGACTAGAATGAGCGAG. It translates to CSAGTRMSE. The complete CDR3 reads CSAGTRMSEQYF. This chain joins TRBV20-1 and TRBJ2-7; TRBD2 matches at 8 bases. The observed sequence ends 3 residues before the CDR3 terminus, with the missing tail filled in from the germline J gene. The CDR3 loop spans 12 amino acids. Trimming removed 6 bases from V and 6 bases from J; junction bases left unmatched: 7. Germline V CDR1 and CDR2: DFQATT, SNEGSKA (reference sequence).

As for this clone: Read sequence stops 3 residues before the CDR3 end, and the germline J gene provides the missing end. The rearrangement uses TRBV7-9 and TRBJ2-3; maybe TRBD2 (5 bases). V shed 2 bases and J shed 0 bases, with 6 bases lying between them. CDR3 length: 14 amino acids. Germline CDR1 SEHNR, CDR2 FQNEAQ (reference sequence). Partial CDR3 DNA: TGTGCCAGCAGCTTACCGGGGAGCACAGATACG. Protein sequence: CASSLPGSTDT. The full CDR3 reads CASSLPGSTDTQYF. The variable domain in full, with the rest retrieved from reference TRBV7-9 and TRBJ2-3, is DTGVSQNPRHKITKRGQNVTFRCDPISEHNRLYWYRQTLGQGPEFLTYFQNEAQLEKSRLLSDRFSAERPKGSFSTLEIQRTEQGDSAMYLCASSLPGSTDTQYFGPGTRLTVL.

The CDR3 DNA, read in part, is TGTGCCAGCAGCCCGGGACAGGAGTTCGGTTCACCG. Protein: CASSPGQEFGSP. The whole CDR3 is CASSPGQEFGSPLFF. This chain joins TRBV5-6 and TRBJ2-2; 8 bases are a match to TRBD1. The read gets to within 3 residues of the CDR3 end, and the germline J gene fills in the rest. The germline gives CDR1 SGHDT, CDR2 YYEEEE. The CDR3 totals 15 residues.

As to this clone: Coverage ceases 3 residues before the CDR3 finishes, and the germline J gene fills in the end. The chain joins TRBV6-4 to TRBJ1-2, with 9 positions matching TRBD1. V lost 6 bases to trimming and J lost 2 bases; unmatched junction nucleotides: 7. The CDR3 spans 15 residues. Germline CDR1 reads MRHNA; CDR2 reads SNTAGT. The CDR3 sequence is CASRATGGSNYGYTF. The part of the CDR3 DNA that was read is TGTGCCAGCAGAGCGACAGGGGGATCGAACTATGGC.

This clone registers medium-sized by frequency. The observed sequence ends 3 residues before the CDR3 terminus, with the missing tail filled in from the germline J gene. This chain links TRBV4-1 with TRBJ2-2; D may be TRBD1 (6 bases). This CDR3 has 13 amino acids. Trimming stripped 1 base from V and 6 bases from J, with 6 bases between. Germline V lookup: CDR1 MGHRA, CDR2 YSYEKL. CDR3 sequence reads: CASSQAGAGELFF. The DNA read from the CDR3 is TGCGCCAGCAGCCAAGCAGGGGCCGGGGAG.

On this clone itself: The read halts 3 residues ahead of the CDR3 end, with the missing end drawn from the germline J gene. The chain is built from TRBV5-1 and TRBJ2-3, with a weak D call TRBD1 (6 bases). The CDR3 has 15 amino acids. Germline CDR1 is SGHRS and CDR2 is YFSETQ. The ends were cut back, 1 base at V and 3 bases at J, with 12 bases in the middle. The sequenced CDR3 bases are TGCGCCAGCAGCTTGTGGCCAGGGGATACAGATACG. It specifies CASSLWPGDTDT. The CDR3 reads in full as CASSLWPGDTDTQYF.